This record concerns one TCR beta chain sequence. The antigen remains undetermined. The data belong to a study of Tregs in tolerant kidney transplant recipients. Study-wide findings and caveats: Donor-specific Treg expansion exceeded global Treg expansion in tolerant patients, suggesting antigen drive. Changing PCR primers prevented nucleotide comparison between some patients' samples. Validation in larger populations is needed because few patients were studied.

Unstimulated Tregs (CD4+CD25+CD127-) and CD4+CD25- non-Tregs were sorted from PBMCs. Only in-frame clones appear in the TCRdb table, and some are missing; sequencing was by immunoSEQ multiplex PCR. The sample holds tens of thousands of clones, approximately 91% seen once. V shed 7 bases and J 5 bases; nucleotides not matched to a gene: 9. The CDR3 covers 15 residues. Germline V gives CDR1 LNHDA, CDR2 SQIVND (reference sequence). The clonotype was recovered from a human donor who received a combined kidney and bone marrow transplant. The material was CD4+ T cells from blood, obtained before the transplant. The chain links TRBV19 to TRBJ1-4; 8 bases are shared with TRBD1. CDR3 in DNA: TGTGCCAGTAACCACGACCGGGACAGGAATGAAAAACTGTTTTTT. Translated, it gives CASNHDRDRNEKLFF.